The clone carrying this T cell receptor (beta chain) was seen just once. The target antigen is unknown. These data are taken from a study of cytomegalovirus exposure and HLA in healthy donors. Study information: The roughly 120 validation repertoires, a later analysis reported, used the same platform as the approximately 630 first-cohort repertoires. Findings of the study overall: Per published reports, the classifier diagnosed cytomegalovirus status with high specificity and sensitivity. The majority of TCR sequences were rare, yet some public TCRs appeared in many donors.

The V gene lost 0 bases and the J gene lost 9 bases, with 15 bases spanning the gap. From germline, CDR1 is LGHNA and CDR2 YSLEER. This CDR3 is 16 amino acids long. The method was immunoSEQ multiplex PCR; TCRdb's version includes in-frame clones alone and lacks a portion of them. The profile shows about 240,000 clones, around nine tenths of them singletons. Sequenced input: PBMCs. The rearrangement links TRBV4-3 to TRBJ1-6; a weak D match, TRBD1 (6 bases). The source is a man between 18 and 29 years old in good health and CMV-seronegative. CDR3 coding DNA: TGCGCCAGCAGCCAAGATTTTCGGGGGGCTGGTTCACCCCTCCACTTT. Translating gives CASSQDFRGAGSPLHF.